This T cell receptor (beta chain) was retrieved from a study of shared clonotypes between healthy human individuals. This clone was seen only once. Its antigen is unknown. Into CD45RA+ naive and CD45RA-negative memory subsets, the CD4+ cells were split. The DNA input per sorted-subset replicate PCR was around 200 ng, corresponding to around 30,000 T cell genomes. Libraries were prepared by immunoSEQ multiplex PCR; TCRdb keeps only in-frame clonotypes and omits some of them. The sample carries over 2 million clones, roughly 90% recorded once. Regarding the study as a whole: As a rule, naive subsets had a larger estimated richness than memory subsets. Even with large depth, rarefaction showed that sorted-subset sequencing was incomplete.

Germline V gene lookup returns CDR1 MDHEN and CDR2 SYDVKM. Trimming stripped 2 bases from V and 2 bases from J, with 13 bases between. The CDR3 covers 17 residues. This sequence joins TRBV28 and TRBJ2-6; a weak D match, TRBD1 (6 bases). The TCR comes from a man younger than 35 in good health. Some clones in this sample may be carry-over from other donors' samples. Sequencing was performed on naive CD4+ T cells from PBMCs. Subset indicated: CD45RA+ positively selected. The CDR3 reads CASSLQGKRPGANVLTF. The CDR3 DNA is TGTGCCAGCAGTTTACAGGGGAAAAGGCCTGGGGCCAACGTCCTGACTTTC.